The clone carrying this T cell receptor beta chain was counted once. Its antigen is still unknown. The library targeted TCRbeta and was prepared with unique molecular identifiers. TCRdb used MiXCR to reprocess the PCR reads, holding one entry per CDR3 protein. The table records more than 200,000 distinct CDR3 sequences, about 23% of them present only once. The sample originates from a study of T-cell reconstitution after alpha-beta-depleted transplantation in children. Study outcomes and limitations: Elevated TCRbeta diversity at day 60 was traced, in some patients, to surviving recipient T cells and thymic progenitors. Fresh T-cell production supplied most of the T-cell counts and diversity seen one year after transplant. Reported findings indicate that, about two months after transplant, alpha-beta T cells came from several hundred expanded clones, which were derived from non-depleted graft cells.

The CDR3 consists of 12 residues. Germline lookup yields CDR1 KGHSH and CDR2 LQKENI. V dropped 1 base and J dropped 5 bases, with 4 bases sitting between them. The TCR was taken from a girl aged 2 to 10 with Fanconi anemia, due to receive a stem cell transplant. Specimen: PBMCs, collected before TCRalphabeta/CD19-depleted stem cell transplant. The chain has TRBV18 and TRBJ2-3; D gene uncertain. CDR3 bases: TGTGCCAGCTCACCACGGATAGATACGCAGTATTTT. Its translation is CASSPRIDTQYF. The whole variable domain, filled in from reference TRBV18 and TRBJ2-3, reads NAGVMQNPRHLVRRRGQEARLRCSPMKGHSHVYWYRQLPEEGLKFMVYLQKENIIDESGMPKERFSAEFPKEGPSILRIQQVVRGDSAAYFCASSPRIDTQYFGPGTRLTVL.